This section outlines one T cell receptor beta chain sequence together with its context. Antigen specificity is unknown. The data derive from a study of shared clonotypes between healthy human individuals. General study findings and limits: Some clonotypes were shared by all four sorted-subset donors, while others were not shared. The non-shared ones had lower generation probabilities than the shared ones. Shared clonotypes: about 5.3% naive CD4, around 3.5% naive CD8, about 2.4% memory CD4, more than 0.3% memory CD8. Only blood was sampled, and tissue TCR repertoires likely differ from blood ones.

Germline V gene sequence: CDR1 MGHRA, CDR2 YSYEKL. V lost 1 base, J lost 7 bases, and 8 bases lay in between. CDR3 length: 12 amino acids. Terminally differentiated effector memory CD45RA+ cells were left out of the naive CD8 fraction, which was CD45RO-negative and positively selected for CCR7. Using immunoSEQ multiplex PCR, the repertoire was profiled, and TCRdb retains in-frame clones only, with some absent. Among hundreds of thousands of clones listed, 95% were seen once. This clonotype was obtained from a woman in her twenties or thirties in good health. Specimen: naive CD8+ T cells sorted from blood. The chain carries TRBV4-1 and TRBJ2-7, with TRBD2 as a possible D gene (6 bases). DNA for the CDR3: TGCGCCAGCAGCCAAGGGAGCGGGGAGCAGTACTTC. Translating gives CASSQGSGEQYF.